This T cell receptor beta chain was obtained from a study of cytomegalovirus exposure and HLA in healthy donors. V was pared by 6 bases and J by 5 bases, with 13 bases between. This CDR3 region has 13 residues. CDR1 SNHLY and CDR2 FYNNEI come from the germline V gene. The PCR contained 60 Vbeta and 13 Jbeta primers. The data were produced by immunoSEQ multiplex PCR, yet TCRdb's version contains in-frame clones alone and is incomplete. The table shows about 130,000 clones, with around 70% occurring only once. This TCR was sampled from a man in his forties in good health and CMV-seropositive. J is TRBJ2-5 and V is TRBV2; D ambiguous. Sequenced sample: PBMCs. Written as DNA, the CDR3 is TGTGCCAGCAGCGAACGAATGCGGGAGACCCAGTACTTC. It translates to CASSERMRETQYF.